The 9 T cell receptor beta chains below all came from one sample that was sequenced in a study of cytomegalovirus exposure and HLA in healthy donors. PCR used 60 Vbeta primers and 13 Jbeta primers. Only in-frame clones appear in the TCRdb table, and some are missing; sequencing was by immunoSEQ multiplex PCR. This repertoire comprises fewer than 150,000 clones; its ten largest clones make up 2%. The sequencing input was PBMCs. The receptors originated from a woman aged 55-69 years in good health and CMV-seronegative.

The chain has TRBV28 and TRBJ1-1, with D hard to call. Germline V gene sequence: CDR1 MDHEN, CDR2 SYDVKM. V lost 5 bases to trimming and J lost 5 bases, with 12 bases between them. CDR3 size: 13 residues. This chain's CDR3 is CASSLAGSTEAFF. The CDR3 DNA follows: TGTGCCAGCAGTCTTGCGGGAAGTACTGAAGCTTTCTTT.

The chain employs TRBV6-1 and TRBJ1-5, with D possibly being TRBD1 (5 bases). The CDR3 runs to 19 residues. V was clipped by 1 base and J by 4 bases, with 23 bases between them. Germline CDR1 MNHNS, CDR2 SASEGT. The CDR3, as DNA: TGTGCCAGCAGTGAAGTGGGGGGACCGGGAGAAAAGGGTAATCAGCCCCAGCATTTT. It specifies CASSEVGGPGEKGNQPQHF.

This sequence joins TRBV7-2 and TRBJ2-2; 7 bases line up with TRBD1. CDR3 length: 16 residues. Germline V gene lookup returns CDR1 SGHTA and CDR2 FQGNSA. With 4 bases clipped from V and 1 base from J, the junction kept 6 bases outside the gene matches. This chain's CDR3 is CASSSPRTGNTGELFF. The CDR3, as DNA: TGTGCCAGCAGCTCGCCTCGGACAGGGAACACCGGGGAGCTGTTTTTT.

This rearrangement joins TRBV7-3 to TRBJ2-6; the match to TRBD2 covers 7 bases. J was trimmed by 0 bases and V by 5 bases; bases with no gene match: 13. Germline values: CDR1 SGHTA, CDR2 FQGTGA. CDR3 length: 19 amino acids. The DNA of the CDR3 is TGTGCCAGCAGCCGTATACACTCAAGGGAGGGCTCTGGGGCCAACGTCCTGACTTTC. This gives the protein CASSRIHSREGSGANVLTF.

This chain joins TRBV18 and TRBJ1-1, with D hard to call. The V end lost 2 bases, the J end lost 1 base, and 11 bases lay between the germline ends. This CDR3 contains 15 residues. CDR1 is KGHSH, CDR2 LQKENI, per germline. CDR3: CASSPAVEWNTEAFF. CDR3 nucleotide sequence: TGTGCCAGCTCACCAGCGGTGGAGTGGAACACTGAAGCTTTCTTT.

V is TRBV27 and J is TRBJ2-7; weak D call: TRBD1 (5 bases). The V and J ends lost 2 bases and 2 bases respectively, with 10 bases between them. CDR1 MNHEY and CDR2 SMNVEV come from the germline V gene (reference sequence). The CDR3 runs 14 residues. The CDR3 loop is CASSLRGPPYEQYF. CDR3 coding DNA: TGTGCCAGCAGTTTAAGGGGTCCACCCTACGAGCAGTACTTC.

The chain uses TRBV5-1 and TRBJ2-7; D is possibly TRBD2 (7 bases). CDR1 is SGHRS, CDR2 YFSETQ, per germline. Trimming pared 7 bases from V and 2 bases from J, leaving 10 bases between. The CDR3 runs to 12 residues. In DNA, the CDR3 is TGCGCCAGCCGGGGGGCCACCTACGAGCAGTACTTC. As protein: CASRGATYEQYF.

This chain links TRBV15 with TRBJ2-3; possible D gene TRBD2, 5 bases. CDR1 is LNHNV and CDR2 is YYDKDF in the germline V gene (reference sequence). V gave up 0 bases and J gave up 2 bases, with 9 bases separating them. There are 15 residues in the CDR3. The CDR3: CATSRDAGNTDTQYF. For the CDR3, the DNA is TGTGCCACCAGCAGAGATGCGGGTAACACAGATACGCAGTATTTT.

This chain joins TRBV7-3 and TRBJ2-3, with 11 bases that match TRBD2. CDR3 length: 15 amino acids. V lost 2 bases to trimming and J lost 4 bases; unmatched junction nucleotides: 2. The germline V gene has CDR1 SGHTA and CDR2 FQGTGA. The CDR3 is CASSLLAGGADTQYF. DNA of the CDR3: TGTGCCAGCAGCTTATTAGCGGGGGGGGCAGATACGCAGTATTTT.